The clone carrying this TCR beta chain was observed a single time. Antigen specificity is unknown. The sample comes from a study of blood T cell dynamics during melanoma immunotherapy. Overall study results and limits: PBMC repertoires of eventual disease-control patients split at W3 into clonality or diversity gains.

The CDR3 is 15 amino acids. Per the germline V gene, CDR1 is LNHDA and CDR2 is SQIVND (reference sequence). Trimming removed 4 bases from V and 1 base from J, with 14 bases in between. This table comes from immunoSEQ multiplex PCR, and its TCRdb copy is limited to in-frame clones, with some not included. This sample has some 12,000 clones; roughly 88% occur once, and the top ten carry less than 7%. Time point indicated: week 3, after first cycle of checkpoint inhibitor. The clonotype was recovered from a human donor with melanoma. The chain uses TRBV19 and TRBJ2-7; D may be TRBD2 (6 bases). Sequenced here: blood, sampled from a patient treated with checkpoint blockade. The CDR3, as DNA: TGTGCCAGTAGTAGCCGGGAGAAGGGATCCTACGAGCAGTACTTC. The encoded protein is CASSSREKGSYEQYF.